Listed below are T cell receptor beta chains from one sample, sequenced in a study of T cells after yellow fever vaccination. Each CDR3 protein gets one entry after TCRdb re-called the 5' RACE reads with MiXCR. The repertoire includes over 300,000 distinct CDR3 sequences, around 4% of them detected once, and roughly a quarter sits in the top ten. The material was PBMCs, obtained on the day of the yellow fever booster vaccination. These receptors were obtained from a young man who received the YFV17D yellow fever vaccine. Each CDR3 is given without its conserved first and last residue.

len	v_gene	j_gene	CDR3aa
15	TRBV9	TRBJ2-3	ASSAPTGTGNTDTQY
13	TRBV4-1	TRBJ1-5	ASSQDEGGFQPQH
11	TRBV29-1	TRBJ2-7	SVDPAGLHEQY
12	TRBV18	TRBJ2-5	ASSPGTNQETQY
12	TRBV5-1	TRBJ2-1	ASSLERRNNEQF
10	TRBV5-1	TRBJ2-1	ASSTYYNEQF
11	TRBV7-9	TRBJ2-3	ASRSPGENTQY
13	TRBV12-3/TRBV12-4	TRBJ2-3	ASSLIGGGTDTQY
13	TRBV7-8	TRBJ2-3	ASSLSPQGSDTKY
12	TRBV5-1	TRBJ2-1	ASSSGQSYNEQF
14	TRBV19	TRBJ1-1	ASSVLDRALNTEAF
14	TRBV5-1	TRBJ1-6	ASSPLVGGRDSPLH
17	TRBV24-1	TRBJ2-1	ATSDTLRQPSTSYNEQF
12	TRBV7-9	TRBJ2-7	ASSRGNLLYEQY
16	TRBV7-2	TRBJ2-1	ASSLDRTSGGSYNEQF
11	TRBV12-3/TRBV12-4	TRBJ2-3	ASSFNRGDTQY
10	TRBV29-1	TRBJ1-4	SVVLGREKLF
12	TRBV12-3/TRBV12-4	TRBJ1-2	ASSLFKENYGYT
14	TRBV7-6	TRBJ2-5	ASTTISGGAPETQY
14	TRBV5-1	TRBJ1-1	ASSLVGGLYDTEAF
11	TRBV20-1	TRBJ1-2	SAMGLRMDGYT
15	TRBV12-5	TRBJ1-2	ASGFGDRQVGNYGYT
12	TRBV7-9	TRBJ2-3	ASSLDPNPDTQY
9	TRBV24-1	TRBJ2-5	ATSAGQTQY
11	TRBV27	TRBJ2-1	ASSLRDRVEQF
11	TRBV10-3	TRBJ1-4	ATKTGDREKLF